This TCR beta chain was obtained from a study of CD8 T cells in ankylosing spondylitis. Study conclusions and caveats: Matched ankylosing spondylitis synovial fluid reportedly contained a significantly enriched population of disease-linked clones.

TCRdb used MiXCR to reprocess the 5' RACE reads, holding one entry per CDR3 protein. The table shows 350,000 or so distinct CDR3 sequences, with about 9.9% occurring only once. This CDR3 region has 14 residues. Deletions cut 5 bases from V and 7 bases from J, with 13 bases between. Germline V gives CDR1 SGHRS, CDR2 YFSETQ. This clonotype occurred many times. Its antigen remains unknown. This clonotype was obtained from a female donor with ankylosing spondylitis or in good health (not recorded which). The J gene is TRBJ1-6, the V gene TRBV5-1, with a possible D match to TRBD1 (6 bases). The source material was blood, either unsorted or a sorted T cell fraction (not recorded which). CDR3 nucleotide sequence: TGCGCCAGCAGTTTCTTCACAGGGAATTCACCCCTCCACTTT. It specifies CASSFFTGNSPLHF.